The 3 T cell receptor beta chains below all came from one sample that was sequenced in a study of blood T cells in healthy people across ages. The use of a sample-barcoded 5' primer and a J-beta primer mix characterized a second PCR of roughly 6 to 11 cycles. Using its own MiXCR run on the 5' RACE reads, TCRdb lists one record per CDR3 protein. The table records 700,000 or so distinct CDR3 sequences, about a fifth of them present only once. The sequenced sample was blood. The receptors stem from a man in his 70s in good health.

The chain links TRBV6-2 or TRBV6-3 to TRBJ2-7; TRBD1 or TRBD2 may be the D gene (5 bases each). CDR1 and CDR2 from the germline V gene are MNHEY and SVGEGT. Trimming stripped 1 base from V and 2 bases from J, with 12 bases between. This CDR3 spans 15 amino acids. The CDR3 DNA reads as TGTGCCAGCAGTTACTATGGGACCGCGGCCTACGAGCAGTACTTC. Amino acid sequence: CASSYYGTAAYEQYF.

This clonotype was counted between two and nine times. The chain links TRBV7-2 to TRBJ2-3, with a tentative D call TRBD2 (6 bases). V was shortened by 5 bases and J by 0 bases, with 12 bases between the two germline ends. The germline CDR1 and CDR2 sequences are SGHTA and FQGNSA. The CDR3 loop spans 15 amino acids. CDR3 DNA sequence: TGTGCCAGCAGCCCCCACGGGACTAGCACAGATACGCAGTATTTT. The encoded protein is CASSPHGTSTDTQYF.

This clonotype was picked up a small number of times. The genes are TRBV5-6 and TRBJ1-2; 11 nucleotides agree with TRBD1. The CDR3 extends over 16 amino acids. Germline-derived CDR1 and CDR2 are SGHDT and YYEEEE. Losses at the gene ends were 4 bases for V and 2 bases for J; bases not matched to a gene: 7. The CDR3 spells CASSTTGTGGNYGYTF. The CDR3 region has the DNA TGTGCCAGCAGCACAACCGGGACAGGGGGAAACTATGGCTACACCTTC.